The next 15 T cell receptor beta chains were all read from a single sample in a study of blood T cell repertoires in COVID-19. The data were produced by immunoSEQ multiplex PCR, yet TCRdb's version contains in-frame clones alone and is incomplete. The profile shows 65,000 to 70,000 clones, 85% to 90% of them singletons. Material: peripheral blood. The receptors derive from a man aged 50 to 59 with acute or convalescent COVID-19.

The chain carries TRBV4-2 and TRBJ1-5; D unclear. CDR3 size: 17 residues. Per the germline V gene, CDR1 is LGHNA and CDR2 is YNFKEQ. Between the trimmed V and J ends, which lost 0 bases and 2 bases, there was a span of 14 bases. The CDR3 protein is CASSQEGQEDGNQPQHF. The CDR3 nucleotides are TGTGCCAGCAGCCAAGAAGGTCAGGAGGATGGCAATCAGCCCCAGCATTTT.

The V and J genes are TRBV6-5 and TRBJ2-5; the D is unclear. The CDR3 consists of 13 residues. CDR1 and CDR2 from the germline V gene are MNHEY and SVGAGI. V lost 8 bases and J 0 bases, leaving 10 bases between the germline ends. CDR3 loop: CASLSVYQETQYF. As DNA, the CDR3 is TGTGCCAGCTTATCAGTGTACCAAGAGACCCAGTACTTC.

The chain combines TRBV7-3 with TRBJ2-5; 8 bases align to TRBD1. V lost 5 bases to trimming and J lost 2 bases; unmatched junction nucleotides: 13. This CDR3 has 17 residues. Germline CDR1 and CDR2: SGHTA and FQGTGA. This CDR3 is CASSPTSDRGLQETQYF. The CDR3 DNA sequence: TGTGCCAGCAGCCCCACCTCCGACAGGGGTCTTCAAGAGACCCAGTACTTC.

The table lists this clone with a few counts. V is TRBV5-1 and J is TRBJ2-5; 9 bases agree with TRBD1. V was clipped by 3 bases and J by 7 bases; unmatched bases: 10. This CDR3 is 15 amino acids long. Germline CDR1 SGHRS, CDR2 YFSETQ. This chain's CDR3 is CASSWFPGQGGTQYF. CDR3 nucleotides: TGCGCCAGCAGCTGGTTCCCGGGACAGGGAGGGACCCAGTACTTC.

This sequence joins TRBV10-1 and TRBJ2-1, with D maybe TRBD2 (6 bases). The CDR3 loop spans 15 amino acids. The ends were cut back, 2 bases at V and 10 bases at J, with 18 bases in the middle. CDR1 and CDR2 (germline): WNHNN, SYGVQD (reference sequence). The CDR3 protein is CASSEDQSGGTEQFF. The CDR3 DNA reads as TGCGCCAGCAGTGAGGACCAGTCAGGAGGGACCGAGCAGTTCTTC.

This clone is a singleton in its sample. The CDR3 DNA reads TGTGCCAGTAGTATAGCGGCAGGGGTGACCACCGGGGAGCTGTTTTTT. Its protein is CASSIAAGVTTGELFF. The rearrangement links TRBV19 to TRBJ2-2, with D possibly TRBD1 on 6 matching bases. Germline lookup yields CDR1 LNHDA and CDR2 SQIVND (reference sequence). This CDR3 has 16 amino acids. Trimming cost V 1 base and J 4 bases, with 13 bases left between them.

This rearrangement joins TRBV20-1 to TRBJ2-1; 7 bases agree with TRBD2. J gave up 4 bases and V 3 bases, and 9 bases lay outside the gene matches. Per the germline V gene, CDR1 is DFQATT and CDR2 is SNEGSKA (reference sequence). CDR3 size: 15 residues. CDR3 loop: CSASMASGLYNEQFF. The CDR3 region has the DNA TGCAGTGCTAGTATGGCTAGCGGATTATACAATGAGCAGTTCTTC.

The CDR3 region is CASRSDSPQETQYF. CDR3 DNA sequence: TGTGCCAGCAGATCGGACAGCCCACAAGAGACCCAGTACTTC. V usage is TRBV6-5 and J usage is TRBJ2-5; D perhaps matches TRBD1 (6 bases). The V and J ends lost 6 bases and 2 bases respectively, with 13 bases between them. In germline, CDR1 is MNHEY, CDR2 SVGAGI. The CDR3 is made up of 14 amino acids.

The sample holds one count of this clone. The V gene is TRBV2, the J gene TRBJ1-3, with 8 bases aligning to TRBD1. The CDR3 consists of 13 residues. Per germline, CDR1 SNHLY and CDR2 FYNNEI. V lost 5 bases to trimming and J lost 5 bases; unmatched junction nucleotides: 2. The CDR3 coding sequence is TGTGCCAGCAGTAGGGACAGGCGAAACACCATATATTTT. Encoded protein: CASSRDRRNTIYF.

CDR3: CASRRDRVGYTF. The CDR3 nucleotides read TGTGCCAGCAGACGGGACAGGGTGGGCTACACCTTC. The chain carries TRBV6-5 and TRBJ1-2; 9 bases agree with TRBD1. The germline gives CDR1 MNHEY, CDR2 SVGAGI. The CDR3 is made up of 12 amino acids. With 6 bases clipped from V and 8 bases from J, the junction kept 4 bases outside the gene matches.

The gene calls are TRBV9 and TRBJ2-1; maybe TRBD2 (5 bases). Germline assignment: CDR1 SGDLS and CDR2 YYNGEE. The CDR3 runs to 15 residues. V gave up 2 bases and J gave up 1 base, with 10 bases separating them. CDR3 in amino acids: CASSVIGSSYNEQFF. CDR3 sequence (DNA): TGTGCCAGCAGCGTTATTGGGAGTTCCTACAATGAGCAGTTCTTC.

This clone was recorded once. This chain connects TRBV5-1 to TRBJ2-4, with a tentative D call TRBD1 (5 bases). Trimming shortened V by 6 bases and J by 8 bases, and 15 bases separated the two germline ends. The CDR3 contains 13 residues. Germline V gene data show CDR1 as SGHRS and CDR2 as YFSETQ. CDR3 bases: TGCGCCAGCAAGTCGCAGGGTTTGGACATTCAGTACTTC. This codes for CASKSQGLDIQYF.

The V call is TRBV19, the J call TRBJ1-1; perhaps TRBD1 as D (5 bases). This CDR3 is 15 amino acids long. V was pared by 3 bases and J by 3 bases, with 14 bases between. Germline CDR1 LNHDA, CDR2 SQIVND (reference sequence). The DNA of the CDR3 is TGTGCCAGTAGTATCGGACACCCGTTGGACACTGAAGCTTTCTTT. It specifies CASSIGHPLDTEAFF.

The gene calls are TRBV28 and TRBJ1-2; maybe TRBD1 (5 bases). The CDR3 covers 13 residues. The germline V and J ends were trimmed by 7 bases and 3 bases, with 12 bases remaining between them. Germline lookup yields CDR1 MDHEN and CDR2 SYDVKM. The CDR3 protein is CASKLGLDYGYTF. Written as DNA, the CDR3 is TGTGCCAGCAAATTGGGACTGGACTATGGCTACACCTTC.

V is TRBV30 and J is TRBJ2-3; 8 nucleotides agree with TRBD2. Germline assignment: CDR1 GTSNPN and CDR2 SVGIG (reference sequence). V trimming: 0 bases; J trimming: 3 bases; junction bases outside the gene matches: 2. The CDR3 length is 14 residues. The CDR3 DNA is TGTGCCTGGAGTGTAATAGCGGGGACAGATACGCAGTATTTT. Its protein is CAWSVIAGTDTQYF.